This T cell receptor (beta chain) is from a study of tumor-infiltrating lymphocytes in primary liver carcinoma. Study overall: Primary liver carcinomas in the patients were surgically resected.

The CDR3 contains 12 residues. CDR1 is MNHEY and CDR2 is SVGEGT in the germline V gene. The V and J ends lost 6 bases and 3 bases respectively, with 9 bases between them. From 500 to 600 ng of total RNA, TCR beta-specific cDNA was reverse-transcribed using a constant-region primer. Modified slightly, ARM-PCR produced TCR beta libraries over three nested multiplex PCR rounds. Two initial PCR rounds of around 10 cycles each paired TRBV1-TRBV30 forward primers with a C-beta reverse primer. TCRdb analysed the multiplex PCR reads with MiXCR anew, one entry per CDR3 protein. In the table there are 330,000 or so distinct CDR3 sequences, approximately 64% of which are singletons. General observations from the study: For tumor-adjacent and tumor-blood pairs, overlap was less than that seen for tumor region pairs.

Unsorted whole blood supplied the RNA, and germline DNA was extracted too. At least ten counts were recorded for this clonotype. Its antigen is not known. Material: peripheral blood. The clonotype comes from a man between 35 and 55 years old with primary liver carcinoma and hepatitis B virus infection. This rearrangement joins TRBV6-2 or TRBV6-3 to TRBJ2-7, with D uncertain. For the CDR3, the DNA is TGTGCCAGCAGCTCCGACATCTACGAGCAGTACTTC. As protein: CASSSDIYEQYF.